This paragraph reports one TCR beta chain. This clone's antigen is unknown. No base quality values were provided; no much bigger clone lies one nucleotide off. The trial excluded patients who had a history of autoimmune disease or were on systemic immunosuppression. In every dose cohort, peripheral blood was drawn for TCR sequencing at baseline, cycle 4 day 1, and cycle 7 day 1. Samples were obtained from an open-label, multicenter, first-in-human phase I dose-escalation trial of ivuxolimab. Adults with locally advanced or metastatic melanoma, renal cell, hepatocellular, or head and neck squamous cell carcinoma were enrolled in the trial. CD4+ and CD8+ T cells were sorted separately from peripheral blood before TCR sequencing. The entry originates in a study of OX40 agonist ivuxolimab in advanced cancers. Describing the broader study: Ivuxolimab was a fully human IgG2 agonistic monoclonal antibody targeting the costimulatory receptor OX40 (CD134). Intravenous ivuxolimab was administered to patients every 2 weeks at six dose levels: 0.01, 0.1, 0.3, 1.5, 3 and 10 mg/kg. Of the roughly 52 dose-escalation patients, hepatocellular carcinoma was present in approximately 20, melanoma in some 15, renal cell carcinoma in 9 and head and neck cancer in 9. A male proportion of roughly 80% and a mean age of approximately 55 years, ranging from 23 to 79, were recorded for the dose-escalation cohort. Prior anti-PD-1, anti-PD-L1 or anti-CTLA-4 therapy was permitted, and 35% to 40% of dose-escalation patients had received checkpoint inhibitors. Partial responses occurred in three dose-escalation patients: two with cutaneous melanoma and one with hepatocellular carcinoma. The purpose of peripheral TCRbeta sequencing was to test whether ivuxolimab changed TCR sequence diversity and led to clonal T-cell expansion. The paper describes the monotherapy dose-escalation part (N of about 47 patients) of the phase I trial of ivuxolimab.

To sequence the TCRbeta CDR3 region, genomic DNA was isolated from the sorted cells. The immunoSEQ Assay was used for sequencing of TCRbeta CDR3 regions. The table comes from immuneACCESS by way of TCRdb, which keeps in-frame sequences with V and J called. Part of the clones is missing from these tables; in studies checked, under half for an unresolved V gene and the rest for unknown reasons. The table for this sample lists about 20,000 clones; 70% to 90% of them were counted only once. The leading ten clones occupy 45% to 55% of the sample. What the research found in general, with its limitations: Clonal expansion of both CD4+ and CD8+ blood T cells was observed from baseline to week 6 at doses 0.1 to 3.0 mg/kg. In partial responders in the 0.1-3.0 mg/kg groups, normalized peripheral clonal expansion was found to be among the lowest, especially among CD8+ T cells. Which antigens the clonally expanded peripheral T cells were specific for was not determined. Low levels of normalized T-cell clonal expansion were also seen in some patients who did not respond. On average, CD8+ T cells showed more expanded clones than CD4+ T cells after ivuxolimab.

The sample consisted of CD4+ or CD8+ T cells sorted from blood, taken in a trial of the OX40 agonist ivuxolimab. This TCR was sampled from an adult with an advanced solid tumor such as melanoma, head and neck, liver or kidney cancer.

The CDR3 protein sequence reads: CASSPEAFVSSYNSPLHF. The base sequence is TGTGCCAGCTCACCCGAGGCCTTCGTGAGCTCCTATAATTCACCCCTCCACTTT. The V and J segments used are TRBV18 and TRBJ1-6, with no reliable assignment of the D segment. V gives up 3 bases and J gives up 0 bases, and the segment between their germline ends measures 15 bases. Inclusive of the bounding cysteine and phenylalanine, the CDR3 is 18 residues long. Here the CDR3 DNA is all that survives: 54 bases in frame from base 1. In the germline V gene, CDR1 corresponds to KGHSH and CDR2 to LQKENI.